Listed here are 26 T cell receptor beta chains from one sample, sequenced in a study of spatial heterogeneity in lung cancer. Study-level points and caveats: Tumor mutation counts were tracked by expanded intratumoral alpha and beta TCR counts.

Time point given: sample taken at primary tumor resection. These receptors' targets are unknown. TCRdb recomputed calls from the 5' RACE reads with MiXCR, one row per CDR3 protein. Of around 21,000 distinct CDR3 sequences in the sample, approximately 4.3% are singletons; the top ten hold roughly a tenth. Sequencing was performed on lung tumor tissue, taken at surgery. The origin of the receptors is a male donor with early-stage non-small cell lung cancer.

This clonotype occurred many times. CDR3 amino acids: CASSLGGQSTDTQYF. CDR3 coding DNA: TGCGCCAGCAGCTTGGGTGGACAGTCCACAGATACGCAGTATTTT. The genes are TRBV5-1 and TRBJ2-3, with D possibly being TRBD1 (6 bases). The CDR3 runs to 15 residues. The germline gives CDR1 SGHRS, CDR2 YFSETQ. V lost 0 bases and J 2 bases, leaving 10 bases between the germline ends.

This clonotype was detected ten times or more. This chain uses TRBV28 with TRBJ2-7; no clear D gene. The germline V gene encodes CDR1 MDHEN and CDR2 SYDVKM. This CDR3 is 14 amino acids long. Trimming cost V 5 bases and J 2 bases, with 13 bases left between them. CDR3 nucleotides: TGTGCCAGCAGTATCGTAACCTTTCCCTACGAGCAGTACTTC. Its translation: CASSIVTFPYEQYF.

This clonotype is classed as medium-sized. The gene calls are TRBV2 and TRBJ1-2; D is undetermined. The germline CDR1 and CDR2 sequences are SNHLY and FYNNEI. Trimming stripped 7 bases from V and 4 bases from J, with 10 bases between. The CDR3 is 12 amino acids. Here the CDR3 reads CASTTESYGYTF. CDR3 DNA: TGTGCCAGCACCACAGAGAGCTATGGCTACACCTTC.

As concerns this clonotype: A much larger clone lies one base from this, so it may be a read error. V is TRBV6-2 or TRBV6-3 and J is TRBJ1-5, with TRBD1 matching over 7 bases. This CDR3 contains 14 residues. Germline assignment: CDR1 MNHEY and CDR2 SVGEGT. V dropped 10 bases and J dropped 3; count of bases not matched to a gene: 9. The CDR3 sequence is CANSPGQHNQPQHF. Written as DNA, the CDR3 is TGTGCCAACAGCCCGGGACAGCACAATCAGCCCCAGCATTTT.

This clonotype was detected many times. The gene calls are TRBV13 and TRBJ2-2; 7 bases align to TRBD1. V lost 3 bases and J lost 2; bases outside the gene matches: 6. This CDR3 is built from 16 residues. Germline V gives CDR1 PRHDT, CDR2 FYEKMQ (reference sequence). In nucleotides, the CDR3 is TGTGCCAGCAGCTTCCCCGGGACAGTCAACACCGGGGAGCTGTTTTTT. Translating gives CASSFPGTVNTGELFF.

The genes are TRBV9 and TRBJ2-3; D gene unclear. CDR3 length: 15 residues. Looked up from germline, CDR1 is SGDLS and CDR2 is YYNGEE. Trimming took off 3 bases at V and 5 bases at J, with 16 bases between the two ends. The CDR3 region is CASSAPPPLGDTQYF. The CDR3 DNA sequence: TGTGCCAGCAGCGCTCCACCCCCCCTAGGAGATACGCAGTATTTT. The variable domain in full, completed from reference TRBV9 and TRBJ2-3, reads DSGVTQTPKHLITATGQRVTLRCSPRSGDLSVYWYQQSLDQGLQFLIQYYNGEERAKGNILERFSAQQFPDLHSELNLSSLELGDSALYFCASSAPPPLGDTQYFGPGTRLTVL.

This clonotype qualifies as medium-sized. This chain joins TRBV20-1 and TRBJ2-6; D may be TRBD1 or TRBD2 (5 bases each). The germline V gene encodes CDR1 DFQATT and CDR2 SNEGSKA (reference sequence). This CDR3 is built from 18 residues. V was clipped by 0 bases and J by 2 bases, with 17 bases between them. The CDR3: CSAREPGPRRTGANVLTF. The CDR3 DNA reads TGCAGTGCTAGAGAGCCGGGACCCCGAAGGACTGGGGCCAACGTCCTGACTTTC.

The sample holds many counts of this clonotype. This rearrangement joins TRBV6-5 to TRBJ2-7; tentative D call: TRBD2 (5 bases). Germline V gene sequence: CDR1 MNHEY, CDR2 SVGAGI. Trimming took 6 bases from V and 1 from J, leaving 16 bases between them. The CDR3 totals 15 residues. The DNA for the CDR3 is TGTGCCAGCAGACCTGGACCCAGAGGGTCCTACGAGCAGTACTTC. Translating it yields CASRPGPRGSYEQYF.

This clonotype was seen many times. The chain employs TRBV6-6 and TRBJ1-5; D call uncertain. Germline CDR1 MNHNY, CDR2 SVGAGI (reference sequence). The CDR3 has 12 amino acids. With 6 bases removed from V and 6 bases from J, the gap between germline ends came to 9 bases. For the CDR3, the DNA is TGTGCCAGCAGCAAAGCGGGTCAGCCCCAGCATTTT. Translated: CASSKAGQPQHF.

This clonotype has just a few counts. A much larger clone lies a single base off, so this may be a read error. CDR3 DNA sequence: TGTGCCAGCAGCCAGGGGGCCGAGCAGTACTTC. This encodes CASSQGAEQYF. The chain carries TRBV14 and TRBJ2-7; maybe TRBD1 (6 bases). From germline, CDR1 is SGHDN and CDR2 FVKESK. V lost 3 bases, J lost 6 bases, and 6 bases lay in between. There are 11 residues in the CDR3. Based on the CDR3 plus reference TRBV14 and TRBJ2-7, the full variable domain is EAGVTQFPSHSVIEKGQTVTLRCDPISGHDNLYWYRRVMGKEIKFLLHFVKESKQDESGMPNNRFLAERTGGTYSTLKVQPAELEDSGVYFCASSQGAEQYFGPGTRLTVT.

Many counts were recorded for this clonotype. The CDR3 region has the DNA TGCGCCAGCAGCTTGGCGGGCCTTGAACTGTTTTTT. Translating gives CASSLAGLELFF. This chain connects TRBV5-1 to TRBJ1-4; no firm D call. Germline CDR1 reads SGHRS; CDR2 reads YFSETQ. The CDR3 extends over 12 amino acids. Deletions cut 0 bases from V and 12 bases from J, with 9 bases between.

There are many counts of this clonotype. The genes are TRBV2 and TRBJ2-1; D call uncertain. Per the germline V gene, CDR1 is SNHLY and CDR2 is FYNNEI. The V and J ends lost 5 bases and 6 bases respectively, with 14 bases between them. CDR3 length equals 14 residues. The CDR3: CASSPRTSTNEQFF. Here the CDR3 DNA reads TGTGCCAGCAGTCCCCGGACCTCGACCAATGAGCAGTTCTTC.

At least ten counts were recorded for this clonotype. The chain combines TRBV11-2 with TRBJ2-2; weak D call: TRBD1 (6 bases). There are 15 residues in the CDR3. Germline CDR1 is SGHAT and CDR2 is FQNNGV. V was clipped by 1 base and J by 6 bases, with 12 bases between them. CDR3: CASSLVGGAPGELFF. Here the CDR3 DNA reads TGTGCCAGCAGCTTAGTAGGGGGAGCACCCGGGGAGCTGTTTTTT.

This clonotype was seen repeatedly, ten times or more. V is TRBV2 and J is TRBJ1-5; D is ambiguous. Trimming took 3 bases from V and 3 from J, leaving 6 bases between them. CDR3 length: 13 amino acids. Germline-derived CDR1 and CDR2 are SNHLY and FYNNEI. Here the CDR3 reads CASSDQPNQPQHF. The CDR3 bases are TGTGCCAGCAGTGACCAGCCCAATCAGCCCCAGCATTTT.

Sample share makes this clonotype medium-sized. V usage is TRBV12-3 or TRBV12-4 and J usage is TRBJ1-1, with D perhaps TRBD1 (5 bases). V was trimmed by 5 bases and J by 3 bases, leaving 10 bases between them. This CDR3 has 13 amino acids. CDR3 in amino acids: CASSPRGDTEAFF. The CDR3 nucleotides read TGTGCCAGCAGTCCACGGGGGGACACTGAAGCTTTCTTT.

This clonotype has at least ten counts. The chain has TRBV28 and TRBJ2-7, with D perhaps matching TRBD2 (6 bases). CDR1 is MDHEN, CDR2 SYDVKM, per germline. The CDR3 extends over 14 amino acids. V gave up 6 bases and J gave up 4 bases, with 16 bases separating them. The CDR3 bases are TGTGCCAGCAGAATGGGGGGTACGGGGTACGAGCAGTACTTC. This translates into CASRMGGTGYEQYF.

This clonotype was picked up many times. The rearrangement joins TRBV7-2 to TRBJ2-1; 11 bases map to TRBD2. The CDR3 extends over 14 amino acids. Per the germline V gene, CDR1 is SGHTA and CDR2 is FQGNSA. J lost 9 bases, V lost 3 bases, and 4 bases had no gene match. The DNA for the CDR3 is TGTGCCAGCAGCTTTATAGCGGGGGGGCCTGAGCAGTTCTTC. Amino acid sequence: CASSFIAGGPEQFF.

This clonotype was found many times. The rearrangement uses TRBV27 and TRBJ2-5, with 9 bases that match TRBD2. CDR3 length equals 15 residues. Trimming cost V 3 bases and J 1 base; bases outside gene matches: 3. The germline V gene has CDR1 MNHEY and CDR2 SMNVEV (reference sequence). As DNA, the CDR3 is TGTGCCAGCAGTTTTTCTAGCGGGGCCCAAGAGACCCAGTACTTC. Translated, it gives CASSFSSGAQETQYF.

This clonotype appeared a few times. V is TRBV7-8 and J is TRBJ2-2; D is perhaps TRBD1 or TRBD2 (5 bases each). Trimming pared 5 bases from V and 2 bases from J, leaving 15 bases between. Germline V gene sequence: CDR1 SGHVS, CDR2 FQNEAQ. This CDR3 comprises 16 residues. The CDR3 DNA sequence: TGTGCCAGCAGCAAAAGGGACGGTCTCAACACCGGGGAGCTGTTTTTT. This sequence encodes CASSKRDGLNTGELFF.

This clonotype has a count of ten or more. CDR3 in DNA: TGCAGCGTACGCCCAAAGCGGGAGGGCCCCTACGAGCAGTACTTC. Translation gives CSVRPKREGPYEQYF. The chain has TRBV29-1 and TRBJ2-7; 10 nucleotides match TRBD2. CDR1 and CDR2 (germline): SQVTM, ANQGSEA. CDR3 size: 15 residues. V was clipped by 6 bases and J by 2 bases; unmatched bases: 10.

This clonotype has at least ten counts. V gene TRBV7-8 combines with J gene TRBJ1-2; 11 nucleotides line up with TRBD1. Per the germline V gene, CDR1 is SGHVS and CDR2 is FQNEAQ. The CDR3 is 14 amino acids. V trimming: 4 bases; J trimming: 8 bases; junction bases outside the gene matches: 6. This chain's CDR3 is CASSWGQGEGGYTF. The CDR3 DNA is TGTGCCAGCAGCTGGGGACAGGGGGAAGGGGGCTACACCTTC.

This clonotype was picked up many times. The J gene is TRBJ2-7, the V gene TRBV5-5, with 9 bases matching TRBD1. The V gene end was trimmed by 1 base and the J gene end by 1 base; junction bases not matched to a gene: 6. The CDR3 covers 16 residues. Germline values: CDR1 SGHKS, CDR2 YYEKEE (reference sequence). The CDR3 region is CASSLWSGQGSYEQYF. The CDR3, as DNA: TGTGCCAGCAGCTTGTGGTCGGGACAGGGTTCCTACGAGCAGTACTTC.

This clonotype has a count of ten or more. The V gene is TRBV12-3 or TRBV12-4, the J gene TRBJ1-2; D ambiguous. Trimming cost V 3 bases and J 4 bases, with 9 bases left between them. The CDR3 spans 13 residues. CDR3 sequence: CASSFREGYGYTF. CDR3 coding DNA: TGTGCCAGCAGTTTTAGGGAGGGCTATGGCTACACCTTC.

This clonotype was recorded at least ten times. The genes are TRBV7-9 and TRBJ2-5; possibly TRBD1 for D (6 bases). Trimming cost V 6 bases and J 1 base, with 18 bases left between them. The CDR3 has 16 amino acids. Germline CDR1 is SEHNR and CDR2 is FQNEAQ (reference sequence). CDR3 DNA sequence: TGTGCCAGCAGTCGGATACAGGGAAGTGTCCAAGAGACCCAGTACTTC. This encodes CASSRIQGSVQETQYF. Combining the CDR3 with reference TRBV7-9 and TRBJ2-5 gives the whole variable domain DTGVSQNPRHKITKRGQNVTFRCDPISEHNRLYWYRQTLGQGPEFLTYFQNEAQLEKSRLLSDRFSAERPKGSFSTLEIQRTEQGDSAMYLCASSRIQGSVQETQYFGPGTRLLVL.

The V gene is TRBV15, the J gene TRBJ2-5; D is unclear. Looked up from germline, CDR1 is LNHNV and CDR2 is YYDKDF (reference sequence). Trimming stripped 1 base from V and 0 bases from J, with 12 bases between. The CDR3 consists of 16 residues. CDR3 DNA sequence: TGTGCCACCAGCAGAGGAAGGGCAAGTTACCAAGAGACCCAGTACTTC. It encodes CATSRGRASYQETQYF.

In its sample, this clonotype was seen many times. The J gene is TRBJ2-2, the V gene TRBV20-1, with D possibly TRBD2 on 6 matching bases. Trimming cost V 2 bases and J 6 bases, with 13 bases left between them. Germline loops: CDR1 DFQATT, CDR2 SNEGSKA (reference sequence). The CDR3 runs to 14 residues. CDR3 sequence: CSARFPGVSGELFF. The CDR3 coding sequence is TGCAGTGCTAGATTCCCGGGGGTGTCCGGGGAGCTGTTTTTT.